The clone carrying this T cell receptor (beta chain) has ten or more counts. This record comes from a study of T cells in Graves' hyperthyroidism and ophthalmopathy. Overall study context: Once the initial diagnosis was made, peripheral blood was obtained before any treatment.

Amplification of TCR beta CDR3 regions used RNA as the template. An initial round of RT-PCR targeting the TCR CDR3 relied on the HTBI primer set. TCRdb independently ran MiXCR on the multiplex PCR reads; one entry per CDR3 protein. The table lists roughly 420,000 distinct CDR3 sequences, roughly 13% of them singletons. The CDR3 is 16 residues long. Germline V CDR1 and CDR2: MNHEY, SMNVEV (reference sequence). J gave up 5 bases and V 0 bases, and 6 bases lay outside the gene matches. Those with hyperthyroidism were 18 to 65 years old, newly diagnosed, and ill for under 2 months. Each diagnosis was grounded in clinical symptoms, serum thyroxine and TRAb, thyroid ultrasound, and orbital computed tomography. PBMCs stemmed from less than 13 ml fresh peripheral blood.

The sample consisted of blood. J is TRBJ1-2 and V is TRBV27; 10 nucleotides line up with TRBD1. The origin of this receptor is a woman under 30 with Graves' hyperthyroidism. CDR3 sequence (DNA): TGTGCCAGCAGTTTATCGGCCGGGACAGGGGATTATGGCTACACCTTC. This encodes CASSLSAGTGDYGYTF.